This TCR beta chain comes out of a study of cytotoxic CD8 clonotypes in ibrutinib-treated CLL. This clone has just one count. The protocol was immunoSEQ multiplex PCR, while the TCRdb copy is restricted to in-frame clones and leaves out a portion. This table holds some 300,000 clones, roughly 79% found once. Germline-derived CDR1 and CDR2 are SGHRS and YFSETQ. This CDR3 has 14 amino acids. V was cut by 2 bases and J by 1 base, with 9 bases left in between. The chain couples TRBV5-1 to TRBJ2-5; D unclear. This sequence was found in a human donor with chronic lymphocytic leukemia. Sequencing used PBMCs, obtained before ibrutinib treatment. In DNA, the CDR3 is TGCGCCAGCAGCTTAACAGCGACCCAAGAGACCCAGTACTTC. Translating gives CASSLTATQETQYF.